The 21 T cell receptor beta chains given below trace back to one sample, sequenced in a study of T-cell reconstitution after alpha-beta-depleted transplantation in children (dated by TCRdb to about 2016). Library preparation employed PCR. Sequencing took place on an Illumina HiSeq 2500. Molecular barcoding was employed in the preparation of TCR libraries, with unique molecular identifiers being used to normalize TCRbeta repertoire quantification. The public sequencing data were trimmed at Q25 with fastp and processed into clonotypes with MiXCR by TCRdb, which kept only in-frame beta chains. Duplicate CDR3 protein sequences are folded into a single record with the most common DNA and genes. This sample comprises some 350,000 distinct CDR3 sequences, 15% to 20% of them detected only once. Clones ranked in the top ten supply approximately 44% of the sample. Explained via the paper, the treatment or condition label denotes: allogeneic hematopoietic cell transplantation with graft depleted of TCRalphabeta T cells and CD19 B cells.

The material was PBMCs, mostly from graft donor cells, obtained 360 days after TCRalphabeta/CD19-depleted stem cell transplant. The receptors were gathered from a male patient aged 2 to 10 who had a stem cell transplant for acute lymphoblastic leukemia, so the T cells may come from the graft donor.

This clonotype has at least ten counts. The chain links TRBV12-3 or TRBV12-4 to TRBJ1-5; 7 nucleotides align to TRBD1. V shed 6 bases, J shed 1 base, and the junction held 6 bases outside the gene matches. CDR3 length: 15 amino acids. CDR3: CASRLDRRSNQPQHF. The CDR3 DNA reads TGTGCCAGCAGACTGGACAGGCGGAGCAATCAGCCCCAGCATTTT.

This clonotype came up a few times. The CDR3 sequence is CASSLAAGIEAFF. The CDR3 region has the DNA TGTGCCAGCAGCTTAGCAGCGGGGATTGAAGCTTTCTTT. V and J are TRBV7-9 and TRBJ1-1; D is uncertain. CDR1 is SEHNR and CDR2 is FQNEAQ in the germline V gene (reference sequence). This CDR3 contains 13 residues. Trimming cost V 0 bases and J 7 bases, with 9 bases left between them.

This clonotype has only a few counts. The chain has TRBV4-2 and TRBJ1-1; 9 positions match TRBD1. Germline V CDR1 and CDR2: LGHNA, YNFKEQ. The V gene end was trimmed by 3 bases and the J gene end by 0 bases; junction bases not matched to a gene: 11. This CDR3 comprises 18 residues. The DNA of the CDR3 is TGTGCCAGCAGCCAGGGGCCACAGGGGGCCTGGGTGAACACTGAAGCTTTCTTT. It codes for CASSQGPQGAWVNTEAFF.

This chain links TRBV6-1 with TRBJ2-1; 8 bases match TRBD1. J was trimmed by 4 bases and V by 5 bases; bases with no gene match: 7. The length of the CDR3 is 15 residues. Germline CDR1 reads MNHNS; CDR2 reads SASEGT. The CDR3, as DNA: TGTGCCAGCAGTCATCGGACAGGGTTTTACAATGAGCAGTTCTTC. Its translation is CASSHRTGFYNEQFF.

This clonotype was recorded a few times. J is TRBJ2-7 and V is TRBV5-1, with 7 bases matching TRBD2. Germline V gives CDR1 SGHRS, CDR2 YFSETQ. This CDR3 region has 16 residues. V was clipped by 3 bases and J by 2 bases; unmatched bases: 11. The DNA of the CDR3 is TGCGCCAGCAGCTCCGGACTGGGACTATTTACCTACGAGCAGTACTTC. Translation gives CASSSGLGLFTYEQYF.

The genes are TRBV5-1 and TRBJ2-3; D is perhaps TRBD1 (6 bases). The length of the CDR3 is 16 residues. V lost 4 bases to trimming and J lost 2 bases, with 17 bases between them. Germline V gives CDR1 SGHRS, CDR2 YFSETQ. The CDR3 spells CASSLHKTGLTDTQYF. The CDR3 nucleotides read TGCGCCAGCAGCCTACATAAGACAGGACTCACAGATACGCAGTATTTT. Filled out from reference TRBV5-1 and TRBJ2-3, the complete variable domain reads KAGVTQTPRYLIKTRGQQVTLSCSPISGHRSVSWYQQTPGQGLQFLFEYFSETQRNKGNFPGRFSGRQFSNSRSEMNVSTLELGDSALYLCASSLHKTGLTDTQYFGPGTRLTVL.

This clonotype was recorded a few times. This sequence joins TRBV28 and TRBJ2-2; 10 positions agree with TRBD1. From germline, CDR1 is MDHEN and CDR2 SYDVKM. V trimming: 6 bases; J trimming: 7 bases; junction bases outside the gene matches: 11. The CDR3 loop spans 16 amino acids. The CDR3 nucleotides read TGTGCCAGCAGGATTCGACAGGGGGCTCGAGTCGGGGAGCTGTTTTTT. The encoded protein is CASRIRQGARVGELFF. Variable domain in full (rest from reference TRBV28 and TRBJ2-2): DVKVTQSSRYLVKRTGEKVFLECVQDMDHENMFWYRQDPGLGLRLIYFSYDVKMKEKGDIPEGYSVSREKKERFSLILESASTNQTSMYLCASRIRQGARVGELFFGEGSRLTVL.

The rearrangement uses TRBV5-6 and TRBJ2-5; 7 positions agree with TRBD2. The CDR3 has 18 residues. The J segment lost 1 base and the V segment lost 4 bases, leaving 16 bases of the junction unmatched. CDR1 and CDR2 (germline): SGHDT, YYEEEE. The CDR3: CASSTALRGRVGQETQYF. The CDR3 DNA reads as TGTGCCAGCAGCACAGCTCTCCGCGGGAGAGTAGGCCAAGAGACCCAGTACTTC.

This chain connects TRBV7-9 to TRBJ1-4; TRBD1 might be the D (6 bases). Germline-derived CDR1 and CDR2 are SEHNR and FQNEAQ (reference sequence). CDR3 length: 16 residues. V dropped 4 bases and J dropped 7 bases, with 19 bases sitting between them. The CDR3 reads CASSSTQTGYSEKLFF. Here the CDR3 DNA reads TGTGCCAGCAGCTCAACCCAAACAGGGTATAGTGAAAAACTGTTTTTT.

This sequence joins TRBV4-3 and TRBJ2-7, with D unclear. Germline V CDR1 and CDR2: LGHNA, YSLEER. The CDR3 runs 13 residues. The ends were cut back, 4 bases at V and 2 bases at J, with 9 bases in the middle. CDR3 sequence: CASSPRHTYEQYF. For the CDR3, the DNA is TGCGCCAGCAGCCCCAGACATACCTACGAGCAGTACTTC.

V gene TRBV21-1 combines with J gene TRBJ2-5. TRBV21-1 is listed as a pseudogene. The CDR3 spans 17 residues. The CDR3 DNA follows: TGTGCCAGCAGCAAATTCTCCACTCTCTTTGTCCCAGAGACCCAGTACTTC. Its protein product is CASSKFSTLFVPETQYF.

Ten or more counts support this clonotype. This chain links TRBV29-1 with TRBJ1-1; D possibly corresponds to TRBD1 (6 bases). Per germline, CDR1 SQVTM and CDR2 ANQGSEA. Trimming removed 6 bases at V and 0 bases at J, with 8 bases between. The CDR3 has 12 amino acids. DNA of the CDR3: TGCAGCGTAGCAGGGGTGAACACTGAAGCTTTCTTT. Translation: CSVAGVNTEAFF. The full variable domain, rest sourced from reference TRBV29-1 and TRBJ1-1, is SAVISQKPSRDICQRGTSLTIQCQVDSQVTMMFWYRQQPGQSLTLIATANQGSEATYESGFVIDKFPISRPNLTFSTLTVSNMSPEDSSIYLCSVAGVNTEAFFGQGTRLTVV.

The chain carries TRBV5-1 and TRBJ2-7; 7 bases align to TRBD2. The CDR3 covers 13 residues. V gave up 2 bases and J gave up 3 bases; unmatched junction bases: 2. From germline, CDR1 is SGHRS and CDR2 YFSETQ. The CDR3 loop is CASSFGDYYEQYF. CDR3 sequence (DNA): TGCGCCAGCAGCTTTGGGGACTACTACGAGCAGTACTTC.

The sample holds many counts of this clonotype. The V and J genes are TRBV12-3 or TRBV12-4 and TRBJ1-3; weak D call: TRBD1 (5 bases). CDR3 length: 15 residues. V was clipped by 6 bases and J by 0 bases, with 12 bases between them. The CDR3 nucleotides read TGTGCCAGCAGGACTACAGGTTTCTCTGGAAACACCATATATTTT. Protein product: CASRTTGFSGNTIYF.

V is TRBV10-1 and J is TRBJ2-7; D is undetermined. Looked up from germline, CDR1 is WNHNN and CDR2 is SYGVQD (reference sequence). There are 14 residues in the CDR3. Trimming shortened V by 3 bases and J by 2 bases, and 11 bases separated the two germline ends. CDR3 amino acids: CASSEATAPYEQYF. CDR3 coding DNA: TGCGCCAGCAGTGAAGCTACGGCGCCCTACGAGCAGTACTTC.

This clonotype was observed a few times. V and J are TRBV12-3 or TRBV12-4 and TRBJ2-7, with unresolved D. This CDR3 has 14 residues. V lost 7 bases and J 2 bases, leaving 15 bases between the germline ends. The DNA for the CDR3 is TGTGCCAGCAAAATGGGGTGGCAGCCCTACGAGCAGTACTTC. It yields the protein CASKMGWQPYEQYF.

The J gene is TRBJ2-7, the V gene TRBV11-2, with 9 bases lining up with TRBD1. The germline V gene encodes CDR1 SGHAT and CDR2 FQNNGV. Trimming removed 6 bases from V and 0 bases from J; junction bases left unmatched: 9. CDR3 length equals 16 residues. The CDR3 nucleotides are TGTGCCAGCAGTCCGGAACGGGACAGGGACTCCTACGAGCAGTACTTC. Protein product: CASSPERDRDSYEQYF.

This clonotype was picked up a small number of times. In DNA, the CDR3 is TGTGCCAGCAGTCCGCGACTAGCGGTGAACACCGGGGAGCTGTTTTTT. Translation gives CASSPRLAVNTGELFF. This chain links TRBV12-3 or TRBV12-4 with TRBJ2-2; TRBD2 matches 9 bases. V was pared by 5 bases and J by 1 base, with 5 bases of the junction left unmatched. The CDR3 is made up of 16 amino acids.

The chain uses TRBV9 and TRBJ2-1; TRBD2 matches at 7 bases. Trimming took 4 bases from V and 8 from J; bases not matched to a gene: 6. This CDR3 has 13 amino acids. Germline V gene lookup returns CDR1 SGDLS and CDR2 YYNGEE. The CDR3 region is CASSTRLAHEQFF. In nucleotides, the CDR3 is TGTGCCAGCAGCACACGACTAGCACATGAGCAGTTCTTC.

This clonotype was detected only a few times. For the CDR3, the DNA is TGTGCCAGCAGCCTATGGACAGGTATTAGAGACATTCAGTACTTC. It encodes CASSLWTGIRDIQYF. This chain uses TRBV3-1 with TRBJ2-4, with 7 bases identical to TRBD1. The CDR3 runs to 15 residues. Germline loops: CDR1 LGHDT, CDR2 YNNKEL (reference sequence). The junction had 11 bases not matched to a gene; V was cut back by 4 bases and J by 8 bases. Full variable domain (rest looked up from reference TRBV3-1 and TRBJ2-4): DTAVSQTPKYLVTQMGNDKSIKCEQNLGHDTMYWYKQDSKKFLKIMFSYNNKELIINETVPNRFSPKSPDKAHLNLHINSLELGDSAVYFCASSLWTGIRDIQYFGAGTRLSVL.

A few counts support this clonotype. This chain connects TRBV6-5 to TRBJ2-1; D might be TRBD1 (6 bases). From germline, CDR1 is MNHEY and CDR2 SVGAGI. This CDR3 comprises 12 residues. Trimming cost V 5 bases and J 8 bases, with 10 bases left between them. CDR3 coding DNA: TGTGCCAGCAGTCCACAGGGCGATGAGCAGTTCTTC. As protein: CASSPQGDEQFF.